This T cell receptor beta chain comes out of a study of blood T cell repertoires in COVID-19. As for the study in general: Sites in the United States, Italy and Spain provided acute and convalescent COVID-19 samples. Nucleic acid was either cDNA or gDNA, and it came from T cells, B-cell-depleted T cells, or PBMCs.

Original analysis: The assay estimated nucleated cells by amplifying reference gene primers. Sequenced by immunoSEQ multiplex PCR; TCRdb stores in-frame clones only, minus some. V and J calls and clone size are copied from that table; D and trimming were computed from the DNA. Of over 250,000 clones listed, about 87% are singletons. This clone was recorded at least ten times. The CDR3 sequence is 14 residues long. Germline lookup yields CDR1 SGHTA and CDR2 FQGTGA. The junction had 3 bases not matched to a gene; V was cut back by 4 bases and J by 7 bases. The rearrangement joins TRBV7-3 to TRBJ1-6, with 8 bases identical to TRBD1. The TCR comes from a man in his 60s who had recovered from COVID-19. Sequencing input: peripheral blood. In DNA form, the CDR3 reads TGTGCCAGCAGCTCCGACAGGGGAAATTCACCCCTCCACTTT. It translates to CASSSDRGNSPLHF.